Below are 4 T cell receptor beta chains sequenced from a single sample in a study of beta chain features in type 1 diabetes. The isolated RNA, all of it, was reverse transcribed, so expressed TCRB transcripts were what got sequenced. The assay was immunoSEQ multiplex PCR, and TCRdb's table has in-frame clones only and misses some. The sample holds approximately 150,000 clones; approximately 8.4% are singletons and the top ten take approximately 2.2%. The specimen sequenced was central memory CD4+ T cells from blood. The origin of the receptors is a woman aged 18-30 years in good health.

The chain couples TRBV2 to TRBJ1-4, with TRBD1 identical over 8 bases. The CDR3 has 14 amino acids. Germline assignment: CDR1 SNHLY and CDR2 FYNNEI. The junction had 11 bases not matched to a gene; V was cut back by 6 bases and J by 11 bases. The CDR3, as DNA: TGTGCCAGCAGAGCCGGACAGGGAGGGGTGAAACTGTTTTTT. Amino acid sequence: CASRAGQGGVKLFF.

This chain joins TRBV10-3 and TRBJ2-7; 11 bases align to TRBD2. Germline V gene sequence: CDR1 ENHRY, CDR2 SYGVKD. The ends lost 6 bases at V and 4 bases at J; junction bases unmatched: 8. The CDR3 runs 15 residues. In nucleotides, the CDR3 is TGTGCCATCAGAAAATCCGGGACTAGCGGTTACGAGCAGTACTTC. Amino acids: CAIRKSGTSGYEQYF.

V gene TRBV7-9 combines with J gene TRBJ1-5; D unclear. Trimming took off 5 bases at V and 10 bases at J, with 15 bases between the two ends. There are 13 residues in the CDR3. Germline V CDR1 and CDR2: SEHNR, FQNEAQ (reference sequence). The CDR3 region has the DNA TGTGCCAGCAGCCGTGCTGGAGGAGACCCCCAGCATTTT. This encodes CASSRAGGDPQHF.

The rearrangement joins TRBV4-2 to TRBJ2-7; TRBD2 matches at 8 bases. CDR3 length: 12 residues. Per the germline V gene, CDR1 is LGHNA and CDR2 is YNFKEQ. With V trimmed by 5 bases and J by 5 bases, 2 bases remained unmatched. CDR3: CASSGRGDEQYF. The CDR3 nucleotides are TGTGCCAGCAGCGGGCGGGGGGACGAGCAGTACTTC.